The rows below give T cell receptor beta chains drawn from one sample of a study of T cells in Graves' hyperthyroidism and ophthalmopathy. A single record per CDR3 protein comes from TCRdb applying MiXCR to the multiplex PCR reads. Among some 700,000 distinct CDR3 sequences listed, 15% to 20% were seen once. The sequenced sample consisted of blood. These receptors were taken from a man over 45 with Graves' hyperthyroidism. Both conserved end residues are part of each CDR3. Size is stated for part of the rows, as once, few or many counts, or as a class when the clone is expanded.

size,V,CDR3
NA,TRBV6-2/TRBV6-3,CASSYGVHEQYF
NA,TRBV6-1,CASSEFITGDYEQYF
NA,TRBV2,CVPGGRTHSADTQYF
few,TRBV4-1,CASSQPEGETQYF
NA,TRBV24-1,CATSDGTGASYTF
NA,TRBV6-1,CASSFINTGELFF
NA,TRBV6-6,CASSYSRGGSEAFF
NA,TRBV5-1,CASSEPSEADTQYF
many,TRBV28,CASSSPADRRMNTEAFF
few,TRBV18,CASSKIRDSYYNEQFF
many,TRBV2,CASSEPLEDTQYF
NA,TRBV7-9,CASSFSGFYEQYF
NA,TRBV5-1,CASSLQGGPGNTIYF
few,TRBV6-1,CASRPPGQGVNSPLHF
few,TRBV19,CASSMGDQAGEQYF
NA,TRBV7-9,CASSLVVGYTGELFF
many,TRBV6-5,CASSYFATGLADSYNEQFF
many,TRBV11-2,CASSWAGQETQYF
many,TRBV4-2,CASSQRQTAAYEQYF
few,TRBV18,CASSPRDSNEKLFF
many,TRBV20-1,CSARPIYRGRGETQYF
few,TRBV27,CASSSLGTSGPNEQFF
many,TRBV5-1,CASSLNLGYGEKLFF
many,TRBV27,CASSLRQGVRYKDTQYF
many,TRBV3-1,CASSQDIRNQPQHF
many,TRBV28,CASTLFGRAPHEQYF
NA,TRBV2,CASSEDTSGTYEQYF
many,TRBV27,CASSSRTSGYEQYF
few,TRBV19,CASSFEDKLGNEQFF
NA,TRBV9,CASSVSRGNEQFF
many,TRBV7-9,CASSLVVGQGPDTQYF
NA,TRBV20-1,CSARGEYYEQYF
many,TRBV5-1,CASSLEQGANEQYF
few,TRBV10-3,CAISDPGVYTNTGELFF
many,TRBV29-1,CSAGGQIEGYTF
few,TRBV7-9,CASSLGGTSGTRGEQFF
many,TRBV11-2,CASSWNREGTEAFF
NA,TRBV7-9,CASSQSQGAGNKNIQYF
few,TRBV7-9,CASTPSWRNTEAFF
few,TRBV5-5,CASSRNLGGNQPQHF
NA,TRBV6-1,CASIEGTGLEQYF
NA,TRBV18,CASSPSLSREQYF
few,TRBV25-1,CASSESRGVSYNEQFF
many,TRBV6-2/TRBV6-3,CASIEEGQETQYF
many,TRBV12-3/TRBV12-4,CASSLAGTPNEQFF
many,TRBV2,CASSALVPKHGSPEQYF
few,TRBV10-3,CAISSTSGAGDF
many,TRBV12-3/TRBV12-4,CASSTGLDYGYTF
NA,TRBV20-1,CSACGQMNTEAFF
many,TRBV3-1,CASSNQGQGFKTQYF
NA,TRBV29-1,CSVDFDRGADTQYF